The 17 T cell receptor beta chains listed next were all sequenced from one sample in a study of Graves' ophthalmopathy and Graves' hyperthyroidism. RNA transcripts yielded amplified TCR beta CDR3 regions. In the first round, RT-PCR was carried out with HTBI primers, and a multiplex PCR formed the second round. TCRdb re-called the multiplex PCR reads through MiXCR, storing one row per CDR3 protein. The sample consists of approximately 1.2 million distinct CDR3 sequences, 36% of them appearing once. Material: peripheral blood or thyroid tissue (not recorded which). The receptors were sampled from an adult man with Graves' hyperthyroidism.

This clonotype has ten or more counts. This chain links TRBV7-9 with TRBJ1-6; maybe TRBD1 (5 bases). CDR1 SEHNR and CDR2 FQNEAQ come from the germline V gene (reference sequence). This CDR3 spans 13 amino acids. V lost 0 bases and J lost 9, with 6 bases in between. The CDR3 spells CASSLAGASPLHF. DNA for the CDR3: TGTGCCAGCAGCTTAGCAGGGGCTTCACCCCTCCACTTT.

This clonotype was recorded a few times. V usage is TRBV7-9 and J usage is TRBJ1-3; D might be TRBD1 (5 bases). V shed 2 bases and J shed 1 base, with 18 bases lying between them. The CDR3 sequence is 18 residues long. Germline V gives CDR1 SEHNR, CDR2 FQNEAQ (reference sequence). The CDR3 DNA is TGTGCCAGCAGCTTAAACAGGCTAAGAGAGTTGTCTGGAAACACCATATATTTT. It encodes CASSLNRLRELSGNTIYF.

As for this clonotype: At one end the junction does not follow the germline gene, possibly because of a read error. The V call is TRBV7-7, the J call TRBJ1-2; 7 bases match TRBD1. This CDR3 region has 16 residues. Germline-derived CDR1 and CDR2 are SSHAT and FNYEAQ (reference sequence). The chain's CDR3 is CASSPQRDSDSYGYTF. The CDR3 coding sequence is TGTGCTAGCAGCCCCCAGAGGGACAGCGACTCCTATGGCTACACCTTC.

The V and J genes are TRBV29-1 and TRBJ1-1; D gene uncertain. The CDR3 runs to 12 residues. Trimming left V 1 base short and J 7 bases short, with 10 bases between. Germline-derived CDR1 and CDR2 are SQVTM and ANQGSEA. The CDR3 reads CSVEGELDEAFF. CDR3 DNA: TGCAGCGTTGAAGGGGAATTGGATGAAGCTTTCTTT.

The table lists this clonotype with a count of one. The chain employs TRBV19 and TRBJ2-5; no clear D gene. Germline V gene data show CDR1 as LNHDA and CDR2 as SQIVND (reference sequence). This CDR3 region has 14 residues. The V gene lost 3 bases and the J gene lost 2 bases, with 10 bases spanning the gap. DNA for the CDR3: TGTGCCAGTAGTATCCAGGCAGCACAAGAGACCCAGTACTTC. It encodes CASSIQAAQETQYF.

CDR3 region: CSARDSVRGYGYTF. The CDR3 bases are TGCAGTGCTAGAGATAGTGTCAGGGGCTATGGCTACACCTTC. V gene TRBV20-1 combines with J gene TRBJ1-2, with TRBD1 as a possible D gene (6 bases). The CDR3 is made up of 14 amino acids. V was trimmed by 0 bases and J by 4 bases, leaving 12 bases between them. Germline CDR1 DFQATT, CDR2 SNEGSKA (reference sequence).

This chain links TRBV6-6 with TRBJ1-1; TRBD1 is a possible D gene (5 bases). The CDR3 sequence is 18 residues long. V was cut by 2 bases and J by 0 bases, with 19 bases left in between. CDR1 and CDR2 from the germline V gene are MNHNY and SVGAGI (reference sequence). CDR3 residues: CASSYRGGGRSMNTEAFF. The DNA for the CDR3 is TGTGCCAGCAGTTACCGGGGGGGAGGAAGGTCCATGAACACTGAAGCTTTCTTT.

This clonotype was seen only a few times. The chain couples TRBV10-3 to TRBJ1-5, with D maybe TRBD1 (5 bases). Germline CDR1 and CDR2: ENHRY and SYGVKD. V was pared by 2 bases and J by 9 bases, with 5 bases between. The CDR3 has 11 residues. The CDR3 region is CAISEGGPQHF. CDR3 coding DNA: TGTGCCATCAGTGAGGGGGGGCCCCAGCATTTT.

The chain couples TRBV10-3 to TRBJ1-1, with 11 nucleotides matching TRBD1. Trimming took 10 bases from V and 4 from J; bases not matched to a gene: 5. The CDR3 loop spans 13 amino acids. Germline V lookup: CDR1 ENHRY, CDR2 SYGVKD. The CDR3: CATRDRGGTEAFF. DNA of the CDR3: TGTGCCACAAGGGACAGGGGGGGCACTGAAGCTTTCTTT.

This clonotype was detected ten times or more. The chain links TRBV10-3 to TRBJ2-7; 8 nucleotides agree with TRBD2. Germline V CDR1 and CDR2: ENHRY, SYGVKD. V was pared by 8 bases and J by 5 bases, with 2 bases of the junction left unmatched. CDR3 length: 11 residues. The CDR3 bases are TGTGCCATCCGGCGGGGGGACGAGCAGTACTTC. Its protein product is CAIRRGDEQYF.

The gene calls are TRBV10-2 and TRBJ1-2; D may be TRBD1 (5 bases). The CDR3 has 15 residues. Germline V gives CDR1 WSHSY, CDR2 SAAADI. The germline V and J ends were trimmed by 6 bases and 2 bases, with 16 bases remaining between them. CDR3 DNA sequence: TGCGCCAGCAGACCCCCTGACAGCGGGAACTATGGCTACACCTTC. This translates into CASRPPDSGNYGYTF.

The V call is TRBV7-2, the J call TRBJ1-1, with D uncertain. This CDR3 is 16 amino acids long. Between the trimmed V and J ends, which lost 5 bases and 0 bases, there was a span of 16 bases. Germline V CDR1 and CDR2: SGHTA, FQGNSA. The CDR3 nucleotides read TGTGCCAGCAGCCGTGAGGGAAAAGACATGAACACTGAAGCTTTCTTT. This gives the protein CASSREGKDMNTEAFF.

CDR3 DNA sequence: TGTGCCAGCAGCTTAGTGGTCCTAAATCGCGGGGAACTAACGAGTGCACACGAGCAGTACTTC. This codes for CASSLVVLNRGELTSAHEQYF. The chain combines TRBV11-2 with TRBJ2-7; tentatively, D is TRBD2 (6 bases). The CDR3 is 21 residues long. The germline V gene has CDR1 SGHAT and CDR2 FQNNGV. Trimming cost V 1 base and J 5 bases, with 33 bases left between them.

The chain uses TRBV7-9 and TRBJ2-7; 7 positions agree with TRBD2. TRBJ2-1 explains the end of the DNA better; the J call may be wrong. The CDR3 loop spans 13 amino acids. The germline CDR1 and CDR2 sequences are SEHNR and FQNEAQ (reference sequence). CDR3 nucleotide sequence: TGTGCCAGCAGCTGGCAAGAGCGGGGTGAGCAGTTCTTC. It specifies CASSWQERGEQFF.

As concerns this clonotype: This may come from a read error, since a much larger clone is one base off. The conserved final phenylalanine or tryptophan is absent from the CDR3, which likely points to a read error. This chain joins TRBV7-3 and TRBJ1-1; D not resolved. This CDR3 contains 15 residues. CDR1 is SGHTA and CDR2 is FQGTGA in the germline V gene. Trimming cost V 1 base and J 0 bases, with 9 bases left between them. CDR3: CASSLKGSLNTEAFS. The CDR3 DNA is TGTGCCAGCAGCTTAAAAGGTAGCCTGAACACTGAAGCTTTCTCT.

This clonotype was picked up many times. The chain combines TRBV7-9 with TRBJ2-7, with TRBD1 identical over 7 bases. The CDR3 sequence is 14 residues long. The germline V gene encodes CDR1 SEHNR and CDR2 FQNEAQ (reference sequence). V was pared by 5 bases and J by 9 bases, with 13 bases of the junction left unmatched. The CDR3: CASSPTDRARGQYF. The CDR3 DNA sequence: TGTGCCAGCAGCCCGACTGACAGGGCCCGCGGGCAGTACTTC.

The table lists this clonotype with many counts. The V gene is TRBV20-1, the J gene TRBJ1-1; perhaps TRBD1 as D (6 bases). CDR1 is DFQATT, CDR2 SNEGSKA, per germline (reference sequence). This CDR3 spans 14 amino acids. The V end was cut by 3 bases, the J end by 3 bases, with 14 bases between. Here the CDR3 DNA reads TGCAGTGCTAGGAAGCAGGGGTGGGACACTGAAGCTTTCTTT. Translated, it gives CSARKQGWDTEAFF.